The sequence of this TCR beta chain was determined in a study of Ad26.COV2.S vaccination and SARS-CoV-2 variants. Study overall: Ad26.COV2.S shots went into the muscle once or twice, 56 days apart. General study results and limits: Non-spike TCR breadth showed similarity between vaccine and placebo recipients. Following vaccination, spike-specific CD8+ and CD4+ T cell responses reportedly exhibited substantial breadth.

Note on this clone: Its antigen is as yet unknown.

Germline V lookup: CDR1 KGHDR, CDR2 SFDVKD. V was cut by 4 bases and J by 9 bases, with 11 bases left in between. The CDR3 is made up of 12 amino acids. The treatment here: roughly 20 received Ad26.COV2.S at low or high dose, single or two shots; about 5 received placebo; per-sample allocation not given. The study sampled participants on day 63 after the first vaccine or placebo injection. Donation came from an adult in Boston who was aged 18-55 years. Using immunoSEQ multiplex PCR, the repertoire was profiled, and TCRdb retains in-frame clones only, with some absent. The table has about 680,000 clones, more than 70% seen once; the top ten hold about 1.5%.

The chain carries TRBV24-1 and TRBJ2-5; no reliable D call. This specimen consisted of peripheral blood, obtained in a trial of Ad26.COV2.S vaccine versus placebo. The sequence derives from a person between 18 and 60 years old who received the Ad26.COV2.S COVID-19 vaccine or a placebo. CDR3 amino acids: CATSDSDTPQYF. The CDR3, as DNA: TGTGCCACCAGTGACTCCGACACCCCCCAGTACTTC.